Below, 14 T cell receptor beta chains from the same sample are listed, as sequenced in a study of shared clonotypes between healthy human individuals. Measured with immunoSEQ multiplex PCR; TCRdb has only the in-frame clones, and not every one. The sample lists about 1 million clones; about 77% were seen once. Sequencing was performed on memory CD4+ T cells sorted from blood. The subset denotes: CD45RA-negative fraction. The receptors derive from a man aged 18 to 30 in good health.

The CDR3 DNA is TGCGCCAGCAACCGGGATTGGAACACTGAAGCTTTCTTT. Protein: CASNRDWNTEAFF. The chain uses TRBV5-1 and TRBJ1-1; D is ambiguous. Germline assignment: CDR1 SGHRS and CDR2 YFSETQ. Trimming took 6 bases from V and 1 from J, leaving 10 bases between them. The CDR3 totals 13 residues.

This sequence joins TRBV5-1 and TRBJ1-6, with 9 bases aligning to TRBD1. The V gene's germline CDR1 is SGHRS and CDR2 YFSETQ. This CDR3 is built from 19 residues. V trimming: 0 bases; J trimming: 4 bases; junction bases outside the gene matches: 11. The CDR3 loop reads CASSLALGQGQRYNSPLHF. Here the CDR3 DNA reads TGCGCCAGCAGCTTGGCCCTGGGACAGGGACAACGATATAATTCACCCCTCCACTTT.

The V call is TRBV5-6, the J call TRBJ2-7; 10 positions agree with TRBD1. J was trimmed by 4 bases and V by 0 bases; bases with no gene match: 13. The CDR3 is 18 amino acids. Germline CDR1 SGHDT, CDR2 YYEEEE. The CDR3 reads CASSLGQGAIRWSYEQYF. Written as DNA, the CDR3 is TGTGCCAGCAGCTTGGGACAGGGGGCGATAAGATGGAGTTACGAGCAGTACTTC.

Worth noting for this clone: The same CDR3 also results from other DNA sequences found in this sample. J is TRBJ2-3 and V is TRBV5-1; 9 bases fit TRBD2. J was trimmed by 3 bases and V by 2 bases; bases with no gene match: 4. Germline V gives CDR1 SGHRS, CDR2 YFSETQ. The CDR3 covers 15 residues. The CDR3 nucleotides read TGCGCCAGCAGCTTAGTAGCGGGGGCTACAGATACGCAGTATTTT. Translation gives CASSLVAGATDTQYF. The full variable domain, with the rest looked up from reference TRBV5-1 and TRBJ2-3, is KAGVTQTPRYLIKTRGQQVTLSCSPISGHRSVSWYQQTPGQGLQFLFEYFSETQRNKGNFPGRFSGRQFSNSRSEMNVSTLELGDSALYLCASSLVAGATDTQYFGPGTRLTVL.

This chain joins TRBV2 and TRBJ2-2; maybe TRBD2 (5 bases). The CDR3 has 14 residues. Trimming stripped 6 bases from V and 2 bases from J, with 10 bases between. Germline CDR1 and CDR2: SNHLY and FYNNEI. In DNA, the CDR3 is TGTGCCAGCAGGAGACTACACAACACCGGGGAGCTGTTTTTT. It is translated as CASRRLHNTGELFF.

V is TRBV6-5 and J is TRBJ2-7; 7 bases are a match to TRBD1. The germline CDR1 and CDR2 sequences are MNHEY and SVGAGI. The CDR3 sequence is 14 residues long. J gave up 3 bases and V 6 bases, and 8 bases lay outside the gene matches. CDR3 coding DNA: TGTGCCAGCAGCCTCACACAGGGGCTCTACGAGCAGTACTTC. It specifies CASSLTQGLYEQYF.

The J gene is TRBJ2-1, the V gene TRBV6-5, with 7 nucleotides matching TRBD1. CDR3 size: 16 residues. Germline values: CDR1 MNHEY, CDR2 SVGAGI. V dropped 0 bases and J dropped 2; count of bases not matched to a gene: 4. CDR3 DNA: TGTGCCAGCAGTTACTCACAGGGGTACACCTACAATGAGCAGTTCTTC. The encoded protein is CASSYSQGYTYNEQFF.

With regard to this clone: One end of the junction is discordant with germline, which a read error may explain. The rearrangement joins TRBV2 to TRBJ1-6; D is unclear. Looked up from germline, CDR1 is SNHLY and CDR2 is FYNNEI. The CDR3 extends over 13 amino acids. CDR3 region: CASTLTPNAPLHF. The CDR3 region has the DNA TGTGCCAGCACTCTAACACCTAATGCACCCCTCCACTTT.

CDR3 in DNA: TGTGCCAGCAGGGTTGCGCAGGGGAGCGCCTACAATGAGCAGTTCTTC. Residues: CASRVAQGSAYNEQFF. The chain links TRBV2 to TRBJ2-1, with D perhaps matching TRBD1 (6 bases). Trimming shortened V by 6 bases and J by 2 bases, and 17 bases separated the two germline ends. CDR3 size: 16 residues. Germline lookup yields CDR1 SNHLY and CDR2 FYNNEI.

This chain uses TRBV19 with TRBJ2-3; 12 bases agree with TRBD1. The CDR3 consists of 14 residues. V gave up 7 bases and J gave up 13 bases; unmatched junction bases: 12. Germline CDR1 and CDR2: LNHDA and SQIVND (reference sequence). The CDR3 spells CASTPGQGAGAKYF. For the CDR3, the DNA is TGTGCCAGTACTCCGGGACAGGGGGCAGGAGCGAAGTATTTT.

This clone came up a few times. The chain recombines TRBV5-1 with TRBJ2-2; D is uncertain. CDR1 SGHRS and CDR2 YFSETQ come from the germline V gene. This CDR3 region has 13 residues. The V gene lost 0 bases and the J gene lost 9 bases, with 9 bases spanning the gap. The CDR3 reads CASSLERSWELFF. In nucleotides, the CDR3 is TGCGCCAGCAGCTTGGAACGGAGTTGGGAGCTGTTTTTT.

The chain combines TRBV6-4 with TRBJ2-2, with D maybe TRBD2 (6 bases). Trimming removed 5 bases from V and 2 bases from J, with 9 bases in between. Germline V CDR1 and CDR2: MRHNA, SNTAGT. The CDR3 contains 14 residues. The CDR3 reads CASSPSANTGELFF. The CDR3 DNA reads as TGTGCCAGCAGTCCTAGCGCCAACACCGGGGAGCTGTTTTTT.

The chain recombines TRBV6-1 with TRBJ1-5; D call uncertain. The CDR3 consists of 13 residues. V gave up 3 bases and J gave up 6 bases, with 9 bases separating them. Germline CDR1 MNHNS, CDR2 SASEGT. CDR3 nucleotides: TGTGCCAGCAGTGAGCAGACCCCTCAGCCCCAGCATTTT. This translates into CASSEQTPQPQHF.

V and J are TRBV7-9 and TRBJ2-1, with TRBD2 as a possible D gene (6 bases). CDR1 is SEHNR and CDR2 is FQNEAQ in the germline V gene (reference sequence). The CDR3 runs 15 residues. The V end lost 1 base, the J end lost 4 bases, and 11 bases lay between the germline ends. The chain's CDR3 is CASSLGSSVYNEQFF. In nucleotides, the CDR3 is TGTGCCAGCAGCTTAGGTTCTAGCGTGTACAATGAGCAGTTCTTC.